What follows are 30 T cell receptor beta chains derived from one specimen sequenced in a study of cytomegalovirus exposure and HLA in healthy donors. A multiplex PCR was run with 60 Vbeta primers and 13 Jbeta primers. The protocol was immunoSEQ multiplex PCR, while the TCRdb copy is restricted to in-frame clones and leaves out a portion. Seen here are around 150,000 clones, roughly 87% observed once, and the top ten hold 0.51%. The sequenced sample consisted of PBMCs. All receptors derive from a woman in her thirties or forties in good health and CMV-seronegative.

The chain has TRBV2 and TRBJ2-1; TRBD1 might be the D (5 bases). Germline assignment: CDR1 SNHLY and CDR2 FYNNEI. CDR3 size: 14 residues. V lost 0 bases to trimming and J lost 9 bases, with 12 bases between them. CDR3 residues: CASSEATAQGEQFF. CDR3 DNA sequence: TGTGCCAGCAGTGAAGCAACCGCCCAGGGTGAGCAGTTCTTC.

The chain couples TRBV5-4 to TRBJ1-2; D might be TRBD1 (6 bases). This CDR3 comprises 15 residues. CDR1 and CDR2 (germline): SGHNT, YYREEE (reference sequence). V gave up 3 bases and J gave up 4 bases, with 16 bases separating them. The CDR3 loop reads CASSSGGGLLYGYTF. Here the CDR3 DNA reads TGTGCCAGCAGCTCTGGGGGGGGCCTCCTCTATGGCTACACCTTC.

This chain links TRBV4-2 with TRBJ1-2; D remains unclear. Trimming left V 0 bases short and J 0 bases short, with 23 bases between. This CDR3 has 20 amino acids. Germline values: CDR1 LGHNA, CDR2 YNFKEQ. The CDR3 DNA follows: TGTGCCAGCAGCCAAGAATTCTCCCGACTGGGGAGGTCGGCTAACTATGGCTACACCTTC. This sequence encodes CASSQEFSRLGRSANYGYTF.

CDR3 loop: CASSPDRGFGYTF. The DNA for the CDR3 is TGTGCCAGCAGCCCCGACAGGGGATTTGGCTACACCTTC. J is TRBJ1-2 and V is TRBV14; 8 bases are shared with TRBD1. CDR1 and CDR2 from the germline V gene are SGHDN and FVKESK. Trimming cost V 4 bases and J 7 bases; bases outside gene matches: 5. This CDR3 has 13 residues.

This sequence joins TRBV9 and TRBJ2-7; the D gene is possibly TRBD2 (7 bases). V lost 7 bases and J 4 bases, leaving 18 bases between the germline ends. This CDR3 spans 14 amino acids. Germline V gene sequence: CDR1 SGDLS, CDR2 YYNGEE. CDR3 residues: CASGGGGPLYEQYF. DNA of the CDR3: TGTGCCAGCGGAGGGGGAGGGCCTCTGTACGAGCAGTACTTC.

The V gene is TRBV30, the J gene TRBJ2-4; 9 bases align to TRBD2. The germline V gene has CDR1 GTSNPN and CDR2 SVGIG (reference sequence). Trimming removed 1 base from V and 7 bases from J; junction bases left unmatched: 11. The CDR3 extends over 16 amino acids. CDR3 protein: CAWSGLVAGDPNIQYF. CDR3 nucleotides: TGTGCCTGGAGTGGACTGGTAGCGGGAGATCCCAACATTCAGTACTTC. The full variable domain, rest sourced from reference TRBV30 and TRBJ2-4, is SQTIHQWPATLVQPVGSPLSLECTVEGTSNPNLYWYRQAAGRGLQLLFYSVGIGQISSEVPQNLSASRPQDRQFILSSKKLLLSDSGFYLCAWSGLVAGDPNIQYFGAGTRLSVL.

The chain employs TRBV7-9 and TRBJ2-7; D gene unclear. The CDR3 runs 13 residues. Looked up from germline, CDR1 is SEHNR and CDR2 is FQNEAQ (reference sequence). V was trimmed by 2 bases and J by 7 bases, leaving 12 bases between them. DNA for the CDR3: TGTGCCAGCAGCTTATCATACGCGGAGGAGCAGTACTTC. Protein sequence: CASSLSYAEEQYF.

The chain employs TRBV19 and TRBJ2-3; D perhaps matches TRBD2 (5 bases). Trimming removed 1 base from V and 0 bases from J, with 11 bases in between. This CDR3 region has 16 residues. Germline-derived CDR1 and CDR2 are LNHDA and SQIVND (reference sequence). CDR3 in amino acids: CASSIGGRTSTDTQYF. The CDR3 DNA is TGTGCCAGTAGTATAGGTGGTAGGACTAGCACAGATACGCAGTATTTT.

V usage is TRBV6-1 and J usage is TRBJ2-4; no firm D call. The CDR3 covers 14 residues. The V and J ends lost 3 bases and 1 base respectively, with 7 bases between them. Germline assignment: CDR1 MNHNS and CDR2 SASEGT. CDR3 residues: CASSEVRAKNIQYF. The CDR3 DNA is TGTGCCAGCAGTGAGGTCAGGGCCAAAAACATTCAGTACTTC.

The rearrangement uses TRBV27 and TRBJ2-1; TRBD2 agrees at 10 bases. Germline V gene sequence: CDR1 MNHEY, CDR2 SMNVEV (reference sequence). CDR3 length equals 17 residues. Trimming cost V 2 bases and J 9 bases; bases outside gene matches: 13. The CDR3 protein is CASSLTPQAGGPIEQFF. The CDR3 DNA reads TGTGCCAGCAGTTTAACCCCTCAAGCGGGAGGGCCAATTGAGCAGTTCTTC.

V usage is TRBV7-3 and J usage is TRBJ2-3; 16 bases fit TRBD2. This CDR3 has 16 amino acids. V lost 2 bases, J lost 5 bases, and 1 base stayed unmatched. The germline gives CDR1 SGHTA, CDR2 FQGTGA. CDR3 DNA sequence: TGTGCCAGCAGCTTAGGGACTAGCGGGAGGGTAGATACGCAGTATTTT. Translating it yields CASSLGTSGRVDTQYF.

This chain uses TRBV5-8 with TRBJ1-2; the D gene is possibly TRBD1 (5 bases). CDR1 SGHTS and CDR2 YDEGEE come from the germline V gene. The CDR3 has 14 residues. V was clipped by 4 bases and J by 6 bases, with 16 bases between them. CDR3 loop: CASSRGTVGDGYTF. CDR3 coding DNA: TGTGCCAGCAGCCGCGGGACGGTAGGCGATGGCTACACCTTC.

J is TRBJ2-1 and V is TRBV6-1; D perhaps matches TRBD2 (5 bases). The CDR3 contains 13 residues. Germline CDR1 is MNHNS and CDR2 is SASEGT. Trimming left V 6 bases short and J 7 bases short, with 13 bases between. The CDR3 loop reads CASRSSGPNEQFF. The CDR3 DNA follows: TGTGCCAGCAGGTCCAGCGGACCTAATGAGCAGTTCTTC.

This chain joins TRBV6-1 and TRBJ2-3; the match to TRBD2 covers 11 bases. The CDR3 is 17 amino acids. V dropped 2 bases and J dropped 3; count of bases not matched to a gene: 7. CDR1 MNHNS and CDR2 SASEGT come from the germline V gene. In DNA, the CDR3 is TGTGCCAGCAGTGAATCAGGTCTAGCGGGAGGTACAGATACGCAGTATTTT. Encoded protein: CASSESGLAGGTDTQYF.

The CDR3 sequence is CASRPTGTLSYEQYF. CDR3 coding DNA: TGTGCCAGCAGACCTACCGGGACACTTTCCTACGAGCAGTACTTC. The rearrangement uses TRBV6-1 and TRBJ2-7; D is possibly TRBD1 (6 bases). The V gene's germline CDR1 is MNHNS and CDR2 SASEGT. The CDR3 has 15 amino acids. V shed 6 bases and J shed 1 base, with 16 bases lying between them.

This clone was observed a single time. The CDR3 DNA sequence: TGTGCCAGCAGCCGATGGACAGGGGGTTTGGCTTTCTTT. Its protein product is CASSRWTGGLAFF. This chain links TRBV7-9 with TRBJ1-1; 10 bases map to TRBD1. There are 13 residues in the CDR3. Germline values: CDR1 SEHNR, CDR2 FQNEAQ (reference sequence). The J segment lost 11 bases and the V segment lost 5 bases, leaving 8 bases of the junction unmatched. Filled out from reference TRBV7-9 and TRBJ1-1, the complete variable domain reads DTGVSQNPRHKITKRGQNVTFRCDPISEHNRLYWYRQTLGQGPEFLTYFQNEAQLEKSRLLSDRFSAERPKGSFSTLEIQRTEQGDSAMYLCASSRWTGGLAFFGQGTRLTVV.

The gene calls are TRBV11-3 and TRBJ2-2; D is ambiguous. V was pared by 7 bases and J by 6 bases, with 12 bases between. CDR1 is SGHNT, CDR2 YENEEA, per germline. The CDR3 is 13 residues long. The DNA of the CDR3 is TGTGCCAGCACCACTTCCCCCCCCGGGGAGCTGTTTTTT. Its translation is CASTTSPPGELFF.

This clone was recorded many times. The chain combines TRBV6-5 with TRBJ2-7; D unresolved. Germline values: CDR1 MNHEY, CDR2 SVGAGI. The V end lost 0 bases, the J end lost 3 bases, and 12 bases lay between the germline ends. The CDR3 loop spans 15 amino acids. The CDR3 nucleotides read TGTGCCAGCAGTTACTCCAGTCTGGGCAGCTACGAGCAGTACTTC. It yields the protein CASSYSSLGSYEQYF.

V usage is TRBV5-1 and J usage is TRBJ2-1; TRBD2 is a possible D gene (6 bases). The V end was cut by 4 bases, the J end by 4 bases, with 18 bases between. CDR1 and CDR2 from the germline V gene are SGHRS and YFSETQ. The CDR3 spans 16 residues. CDR3 sequence: CASSLSGRGGYNEQFF. Written as DNA, the CDR3 is TGCGCCAGCAGCCTTTCGGGGCGGGGCGGGTACAATGAGCAGTTCTTC.

The rearrangement links TRBV15 to TRBJ2-3; TRBD2 aligns across 8 bases. The CDR3 is 13 amino acids. Germline CDR1 reads LNHNV; CDR2 reads YYDKDF (reference sequence). J gave up 3 bases and V 6 bases, and 2 bases lay outside the gene matches. The CDR3 reads CATRVAGTDTQYF. CDR3 in DNA: TGTGCCACCAGAGTAGCGGGAACAGATACGCAGTATTTT.

This sequence joins TRBV11-3 and TRBJ1-1; D is unresolved. The V gene's germline CDR1 is SGHNT and CDR2 YENEEA. Trimming removed 5 bases at V and 3 bases at J, with 7 bases between. This CDR3 is built from 12 residues. The CDR3 sequence: CASSPRDTEAFF. The CDR3 region has the DNA TGTGCCAGCAGCCCGCGGGACACTGAAGCTTTCTTT.

The V gene is TRBV5-8, the J gene TRBJ1-4; no clear D gene. This CDR3 contains 15 residues. V was trimmed by 2 bases and J by 0 bases, leaving 8 bases between them. The germline V gene has CDR1 SGHTS and CDR2 YDEGEE. The chain's CDR3 is CASSLTATTNEKLFF. CDR3 bases: TGTGCCAGCAGCTTAACAGCAACAACTAATGAAAAACTGTTTTTT. Full variable domain (missing parts from reference TRBV5-8 and TRBJ1-4): EAGVTQSPTHLIKTRGQQATLRCSPISGHTSVYWYQQALGLGLQFLLWYDEGEERNRGNFPPRFSGRQFPNYSSELNVNALELEDSALYLCASSLTATTNEKLFFGSGTQLSVL.

The sample holds a few counts of this clone. The V gene is TRBV4-2, the J gene TRBJ2-4, with TRBD1 matching 8 bases. The CDR3 spans 15 residues. Unmatched junction bases numbered 8, after V lost 4 bases and J lost 6 bases. Germline V gene data show CDR1 as LGHNA and CDR2 as YNFKEQ. The CDR3 spells CASSLWGQGANIQYF. The CDR3, as DNA: TGTGCCAGCAGCCTATGGGGGCAGGGGGCAAACATTCAGTACTTC.

The V and J genes are TRBV9 and TRBJ2-7; 9 bases align to TRBD1. CDR3 size: 15 residues. The V gene end was trimmed by 0 bases and the J gene end by 3 bases; junction bases not matched to a gene: 4. Germline V gene data show CDR1 as SGDLS and CDR2 as YYNGEE. The CDR3 coding sequence is TGTGCCAGCAGCGTAGGTGGGACAGGGTTCTACGAGCAGTACTTC. Its translation is CASSVGGTGFYEQYF.

V is TRBV27 and J is TRBJ1-1; D uncertain. Trimming cost V 6 bases and J 4 bases, with 18 bases left between them. The CDR3 extends over 15 amino acids. CDR1 MNHEY and CDR2 SMNVEV come from the germline V gene (reference sequence). CDR3 sequence (DNA): TGTGCCAGCAGCTACCTAGAAAGGATGAGCACTGAAGCTTTCTTT. Its translation is CASSYLERMSTEAFF.

The chain links TRBV4-1 to TRBJ2-1; TRBD1 agrees at 9 bases. The J segment lost 6 bases and the V segment lost 4 bases, leaving 10 bases of the junction unmatched. This CDR3 is built from 16 residues. Germline V gene data show CDR1 as MGHRA and CDR2 as YSYEKL. The CDR3 DNA follows: TGCGCCAGCAGCCTAGACTCGTGGACAGGGGCCAATGAGCAGTTCTTC. It codes for CASSLDSWTGANEQFF.

The chain is built from TRBV5-1 and TRBJ2-2; TRBD1 agrees at 11 bases. Germline CDR1 reads SGHRS; CDR2 reads YFSETQ. This CDR3 contains 13 residues. V was pared by 7 bases and J by 7 bases, with 3 bases of the junction left unmatched. This CDR3 is CASGQGAVGELFF. The CDR3 nucleotides are TGCGCCAGCGGACAGGGGGCCGTCGGGGAGCTGTTTTTT.

V and J are TRBV7-9 and TRBJ2-5, with D possibly matching TRBD1 (6 bases). In germline, CDR1 is SEHNR, CDR2 FQNEAQ (reference sequence). This CDR3 contains 17 residues. V lost 4 bases, J lost 4 bases, and 22 bases lay in between. CDR3 amino acids: CASSSLMGHVGGETQYF. In DNA, the CDR3 is TGTGCCAGCAGCTCACTTATGGGACACGTAGGGGGAGAGACCCAGTACTTC.

The genes are TRBV2 and TRBJ1-1; D gene unclear. V was cut by 6 bases and J by 2 bases, with 4 bases left in between. The CDR3 length is 11 residues. Germline V CDR1 and CDR2: SNHLY, FYNNEI. This CDR3 is CASSLNTEAFF. CDR3 DNA: TGTGCCAGCAGCCTTAACACTGAAGCTTTCTTT.

This chain connects TRBV10-2 to TRBJ2-1; 9 positions agree with TRBD2. After removal of 0 bases from V and 7 bases from J, the junction contained 4 bases not matched to a gene. This CDR3 contains 15 residues. Germline CDR1 reads WSHSY; CDR2 reads SAAADI. The CDR3 loop reads CASSESTAGGNEQFF. CDR3 bases: TGCGCCAGCAGTGAGTCGACAGCGGGAGGTAATGAGCAGTTCTTC.